This T cell receptor beta chain was captured in a study of blood T cells in healthy people across ages. The use of a sample-barcoded 5' primer and a J-beta primer mix characterized a second PCR of roughly 6 to 11 cycles. TCRdb re-called the 5' RACE reads through MiXCR, storing one row per CDR3 protein. The table includes 800,000 to 950,000 distinct CDR3 sequences, approximately 49% detected once. The CDR3 length is 14 residues. In germline, CDR1 is SEHNR, CDR2 FQNEAQ (reference sequence). Sequencing used blood. This TCR was recovered from a young man in good health. This chain joins TRBV7-9 and TRBJ2-4; D gene uncertain. The J call may be faulty, since TRBJ2-7 better matches the DNA end. The CDR3 nucleotides read TGTGCCAGCACCATGGCCGGTCCAATTTACGAGCAGTACTTC. Residues: CASTMAGPIYEQYF.